The 8 T cell receptor beta chains listed next were all sequenced from one sample in a study of blood T cell repertoires in COVID-19. Clones were sequenced by immunoSEQ multiplex PCR, and TCRdb holds only the in-frame ones, with some missing. The sample records 85,000 to 120,000 clones, around four fifths being singletons. Sequenced material: peripheral blood. The receptors were gathered from a man aged 35-49 years with active or convalescent COVID-19.

This chain links TRBV12-3 or TRBV12-4 with TRBJ1-5; D remains unclear. This CDR3 has 13 residues. V dropped 0 bases and J dropped 7 bases, with 7 bases sitting between them. CDR3 bases: TGTGCCAGCAGTTTAGCCCCGGGGCAGCCCCAGCATTTT. Its translation: CASSLAPGQPQHF.

The chain links TRBV18 to TRBJ1-5; weak D call: TRBD1 (5 bases). Deletions cut 0 bases from V and 1 base from J, with 10 bases between. CDR3 length: 16 residues. CDR1 and CDR2 (germline): KGHSH, LQKENI. CDR3: CASSPPAKGSNQPQHF. CDR3 DNA: TGTGCCAGCTCACCACCGGCGAAGGGGAGCAATCAGCCCCAGCATTTT.

The V call is TRBV29-1, the J call TRBJ1-2; 11 positions agree with TRBD1. CDR3 length: 13 residues. Germline CDR1 and CDR2: SQVTM and ANQGSEA. Trimming cost V 7 bases and J 7 bases; bases outside gene matches: 8. The CDR3 nucleotides read TGCAGCGCCCGGACAGGGGGCGGTGGTGGCTACACCTTC. It yields the protein CSARTGGGGGYTF.

CDR3 sequence (DNA): TGTGCCAGCTCACCTCCCCAGGGGAACTATGGCTACACCTTC. This gives the protein CASSPPQGNYGYTF. The V and J genes are TRBV18 and TRBJ1-2, with D maybe TRBD1 (6 bases). Germline V gene lookup returns CDR1 KGHSH and CDR2 LQKENI. V lost 3 bases, J lost 2 bases, and 10 bases lay in between. This CDR3 has 14 amino acids.

The chain links TRBV7-3 to TRBJ1-1; 7 nucleotides align to TRBD1. Germline CDR1 reads SGHTA; CDR2 reads FQGTGA. Trimming took 2 bases from V and 4 from J; bases not matched to a gene: 4. This CDR3 has 14 amino acids. The CDR3 DNA follows: TGTGCCAGCAGCTTACGGGACAGAGGCACTGAAGCTTTCTTT. Its protein is CASSLRDRGTEAFF.

The chain couples TRBV27 to TRBJ1-5, with TRBD1 as a possible D gene (5 bases). The ends were cut back, 3 bases at V and 7 bases at J, with 16 bases in the middle. This CDR3 contains 15 residues. Germline V gives CDR1 MNHEY, CDR2 SMNVEV (reference sequence). CDR3 residues: CASSFSPAGGQPQHF. The CDR3 DNA reads TGTGCCAGCAGTTTTTCCCCCGCCGGGGGACAGCCCCAGCATTTT.

The chain couples TRBV15 to TRBJ2-4; possibly TRBD2 for D (5 bases). Germline lookup yields CDR1 LNHNV and CDR2 YYDKDF (reference sequence). This CDR3 region has 15 residues. V shed 7 bases and J shed 1 base, with 14 bases lying between them. CDR3 coding DNA: TGTGCCACCACTTACCTCGGCGGGGCCAAAAACATTCAGTACTTC. Translation gives CATTYLGGAKNIQYF.

This chain uses TRBV7-8 with TRBJ2-7; 8 nucleotides align to TRBD1. J was trimmed by 6 bases and V by 5 bases; bases with no gene match: 9. Germline-derived CDR1 and CDR2 are SGHVS and FQNEAQ. This CDR3 spans 14 amino acids. CDR3 nucleotide sequence: TGTGCCAGCAGCACGCCGGGACAGGCTTCCGAGCAGTACTTC. This sequence encodes CASSTPGQASEQYF. Drawing the rest from reference TRBV7-8 and TRBJ2-7, the complete variable domain is GAGVSQSPRYKVAKRGQDVALRCDPISGHVSLFWYQQALGQGPEFLTYFQNEAQLDKSGLPSDRFFAERPEGSVSTLKIQRTQQEDSAVYLCASSTPGQASEQYFGPGTRLTVT.